This T cell receptor beta chain was retrieved from a study of OX40 agonist ivuxolimab in advanced cancers. Clones were read by immunoSEQ multiplex PCR, and TCRdb kept only the in-frame ones, dropping some. The repertoire holds about 46,000 clones, with approximately 88% as singletons. The junction had 2 bases not matched to a gene; V was cut back by 1 base and J by 4 bases. Germline values: CDR1 SQVTM, CDR2 ANQGSEA. The CDR3 is 13 amino acids. This clonotype originated in an adult with an advanced solid tumor such as melanoma, head and neck, liver or kidney cancer. This sequence joins TRBV29-1 and TRBJ2-7; 9 bases line up with TRBD1. Here the sequenced sample was CD4+ or CD8+ T cells sorted from blood, taken in a trial of the OX40 agonist ivuxolimab. CDR3 nucleotides: TGCAGCGTTGAAGGACAGGGGGTTTACGAGCAGTACTTC. Its protein is CSVEGQGVYEQYF.